This TCR beta chain was documented in a study of cytotoxic CD8 clonotypes in ibrutinib-treated CLL. The CDR3 spans 14 residues. Germline values: CDR1 SGHRS, CDR2 YFSETQ. V trimming: 4 bases; J trimming: 6 bases; junction bases outside the gene matches: 8. Sequenced by immunoSEQ multiplex PCR; TCRdb stores in-frame clones only, minus some. The repertoire consists of about 200,000 clones, with around 72% occurring once and the leading ten covering 13%. Here the sequenced sample was PBMCs, taken after 24 months of ibrutinib treatment. The chain recombines TRBV5-1 with TRBJ2-7; 9 nucleotides align to TRBD1. The origin of this receptor is a human donor with chronic lymphocytic leukemia. The CDR3 nucleotides read TGCGCCAGCAGCCAGGGACAGGGTGGCTCCGAGCAGTACTTC. It yields the protein CASSQGQGGSEQYF.